This is a list of T cell receptor beta chains from one sample in a study of T cells in Graves' hyperthyroidism and ophthalmopathy. TCRdb re-derived calls from the multiplex PCR reads in MiXCR, one entry per CDR3 protein. The sample yields 390,000 or so distinct CDR3 sequences, about 14% seen once. Material for sequencing was blood. Receptors were obtained from a man aged 18 to 29 with Graves' ophthalmopathy. Each CDR3 is given with its conserved first and last residue. D genes are given only for firm matches. Clone size is given for some rows only: seen once, a few or many times, or a class if the clone is expanded.

d_call	j_call	clone_size	v_call	cdr3_length	cdr3_aa	cdr3_nt
-	TRBJ2-5	-	TRBV4-1	15	CASSQNPGGRETQYF	TGCGCCAGCAGCCAAAACCCTGGAGGGAGGGAGACCCAGTACTTC
TRBD1	TRBJ2-7	-	TRBV25-1	14	CASRDDRGSYEQYF	TGTGCCAGCAGGGACGACAGGGGCTCCTACGAGCAGTACTTC
-	TRBJ2-3	many	TRBV30	12	CASSGFTDTQYF	TGTGCCTCGAGCGGTTTCACAGATACGCAGTATTTT
TRBD1	TRBJ2-7	many	TRBV5-1	14	CASSWDRGSYEQYF	TGCGCCAGCAGCTGGGACAGGGGCTCCTACGAGCAGTACTTC
TRBD2	TRBJ2-2	few	TRBV19	15	CASTTRGDNTGELFF	TGTGCCAGTACTACCCGGGGGGATAACACCGGGGAGCTGTTTTTT
-	TRBJ2-2	-	TRBV2	14	CARERGLLAGELFF	TGTGCCAGAGAAAGAGGTTTGCTTGCCGGGGAGCTGTTTTTT
TRBD2	TRBJ2-1	-	TRBV3-1	14	CASSQAGGFNEQFF	TGTGCCAGCAGCCAGGCGGGGGGGTTCAATGAGCAGTTCTTC
-	TRBJ2-2	-	TRBV10-2	14	CASSGGLYTGELFF	TGCGCCAGCAGTGGGGGACTTTACACCGGGGAGCTGTTTTTT
TRBD2	TRBJ2-7	many	TRBV7-2	15	CASSSNGGAGYEQYF	TGTGCCAGCAGCTCGAACGGGGGGGCCGGGTACGAGCAGTACTTC
-	TRBJ1-2	many	TRBV28	13	CASSSGTPIGYTF	TGTGCCAGCAGTTCCGGGACACCCATCGGCTACACCTTC
-	TRBJ2-7	many	TRBV9	15	CASSVDGTSSYEQYF	TGTGCCAGCAGCGTAGACGGCACGAGCTCCTACGAGCAGTACTTC
-	TRBJ2-1	-	TRBV24-1	15	CATSGDSSSYNEQFF	TGTGCCACCAGTGGGGACTCTAGCTCCTACAATGAGCAGTTCTTC
TRBD2	TRBJ2-7	many	TRBV30	13	CAWKGGASYEQYF	TGTGCCTGGAAGGGAGGGGCCAGCTACGAGCAGTACTTC
TRBD2	TRBJ2-1	-	TRBV7-9	12	CASFRLAGEQFF	TGTGCCAGTTTTCGACTAGCTGGTGAGCAGTTCTTC
-	TRBJ2-7	many	TRBV30	15	CAWTPPVLGGHEQYF	TGTGCCTGGACTCCACCTGTACTGGGGGGACACGAGCAGTACTTC
-	TRBJ1-1	many	TRBV11-2	12	CASSLGWAEAFF	TGTGCCAGCAGCTTAGGTTGGGCGGAAGCTTTCTTT
-	TRBJ2-3	many	TRBV6-1	14	CASSRTLAGDTQYF	TGTGCCAGCAGCCGGACCCTAGCCGGAGATACGCAGTATTTT
-	TRBJ1-2	-	TRBV6-1	11	CASSLTSLWTF	TGTGCCAGCAGTTTAACCTCCCTATGGACCTTC
TRBD1	TRBJ2-7	many	TRBV27	15	CASSFIGQGVDEQYF	TGTGCCAGCAGTTTTATCGGACAGGGGGTCGACGAGCAGTACTTC
-	TRBJ2-7	many	TRBV24-1	13	CATSDLRDSEQYF	TGTGCCACCAGTGATTTGCGGGACTCCGAGCAGTACTTC
-	TRBJ1-3	many	TRBV7-2	14	CASSLPVSGNTIYF	TGTGCCAGCAGCTTACCGGTCTCTGGAAACACCATATATTTT
-	TRBJ1-2	many	TRBV7-8	15	CASSTPPTGWGGYTF	TGTGCCAGCAGCACCCCCCCGACAGGATGGGGTGGCTACACCTTC
TRBD1	TRBJ1-1	many	TRBV7-2	14	CASSFRGDLAEAFF	TGTGCCAGCAGCTTCAGGGGGGACTTGGCTGAAGCTTTCTTT
-	TRBJ2-1	many	TRBV12-3/TRBV12-4	14	CASTIGGSNNEQFF	TGTGCCAGCACCATTGGAGGGAGTAACAATGAGCAGTTCTTC
-	TRBJ2-1	-	TRBV3-1	14	CASSHGYSYNEQFF	TGTGCCAGCAGCCACGGATACTCCTACAATGAGCAGTTCTTC
TRBD2	TRBJ2-1	few	TRBV20-1	18	CSARTPPLLAGEVNEQFF	TGCAGTGCTAGAACTCCACCCCTACTAGCGGGGGAGGTGAATGAGCAGTTCTTC
TRBD1	TRBJ2-3	once	TRBV15	15	CAAYTGQRSSDTQYF	TGTGCCGCCTATACGGGACAGCGAAGTTCGGATACGCAGTATTTT
-	TRBJ1-2	-	TRBV28	14	CASSHTTGLYGYTF	TGTGCCAGCAGCCATACCACAGGCCTCTATGGCTACACCTTC
-	TRBJ2-5	many	TRBV3-1	14	CASSQGLFRETQYF	TGTGCCAGCAGCCAAGGACTCTTCAGAGAGACCCAGTACTTC
-	TRBJ2-5	many	TRBV20-1	13	CSALSPRGETQYF	TGCAGTGCCCTAAGTCCCCGGGGAGAGACCCAGTACTTC
-	TRBJ1-5	-	TRBV10-3	13	CATQEARNQPQHF	TGTGCCACACAGGAGGCCCGCAATCAGCCCCAGCATTTT